This entry lists 15 T cell receptor beta chains sequenced from one sample in a study of T cell responses to AZD1222 COVID-19 vaccine. The assay was immunoSEQ multiplex PCR, and TCRdb's table has in-frame clones only and misses some. The sample lists under 110,000 clones, around 87% occurring once. The sample was peripheral blood, taken 28 days after the second AZD1222 dose. The receptors originated from an adult who received the AZD1222 COVID-19 vaccine.

CDR3 loop: CASSEVQTRAFF. DNA of the CDR3: TGTGCCAGCAGTGAAGTCCAGACCCGAGCTTTCTTT. V gene TRBV6-1 combines with J gene TRBJ1-1; no clear D. Germline-derived CDR1 and CDR2 are MNHNS and SASEGT. The CDR3 spans 12 residues. The V and J ends lost 1 base and 10 bases respectively, with 10 bases between them.

V gene TRBV9 combines with J gene TRBJ1-6; 7 bases match TRBD1. V was clipped by 0 bases and J by 1 base; unmatched bases: 4. This CDR3 comprises 17 residues. Germline V gives CDR1 SGDLS, CDR2 YYNGEE. CDR3: CASSVGQGRSYNSPLHF. DNA of the CDR3: TGTGCCAGCAGCGTAGGACAGGGAAGGTCCTATAATTCACCCCTCCACTTT.

The rearrangement links TRBV2 to TRBJ1-5, with a weak D call TRBD1 (5 bases). Germline CDR1 and CDR2: SNHLY and FYNNEI. CDR3 length equals 17 residues. V shed 6 bases and J shed 0 bases, with 18 bases lying between them. CDR3 sequence (DNA): TGTGCCAGCAGGGACAACGGACGACGGTATAGCAATCAGCCCCAGCATTTT. Amino acid sequence: CASRDNGRRYSNQPQHF.

The chain links TRBV12-5 to TRBJ2-1; 8 nucleotides match TRBD2. This CDR3 has 15 amino acids. Germline-derived CDR1 and CDR2 are LGHNT and FRNRAP. The V segment lost 4 bases and the J segment 4 bases; nucleotides outside the gene matches: 6. This CDR3 is CASGSSGGLYNEQFF. Here the CDR3 DNA reads TGTGCTAGTGGTTCCAGCGGGGGCCTATACAATGAGCAGTTCTTC.

The chain uses TRBV7-3 and TRBJ1-1, with D unresolved. The CDR3 has 13 amino acids. The germline gives CDR1 SGHTA, CDR2 FQGTGA. V was shortened by 1 base and J by 1 base, with 4 bases between the two germline ends. In DNA form, the CDR3 reads TGTGCCAGCAGCTTAATGGAGAACACTGAAGCTTTCTTT. It translates to CASSLMENTEAFF.

The chain carries TRBV5-4 and TRBJ2-2, with 7 bases fitting TRBD1. V lost 1 base and J lost 4; bases outside the gene matches: 10. CDR1 SGHNT and CDR2 YYREEE come from the germline V gene (reference sequence). This CDR3 has 17 residues. The CDR3 here is CASSLLSGQRPTGELFF. For the CDR3, the DNA is TGTGCCAGCAGCTTGTTGTCGGGACAGAGACCCACCGGGGAGCTGTTTTTT.

This clone was seen a few times. The chain carries TRBV6-6 and TRBJ2-7; no clear D. This CDR3 has 13 residues. Trimming took 2 bases from V and 2 from J, leaving 7 bases between them. Germline V gene sequence: CDR1 MNHNY, CDR2 SVGAGI (reference sequence). The CDR3 region has the DNA TGTGCCAGCAGTTACGGGCTCCCCTACGAGCAGTACTTC. Its translation: CASSYGLPYEQYF.

The genes are TRBV19 and TRBJ2-2; D gene unclear. The CDR3 is made up of 15 amino acids. Germline CDR1 reads LNHDA; CDR2 reads SQIVND (reference sequence). Trimming left V 7 bases short and J 5 bases short, with 17 bases between. Here the CDR3 DNA reads TGTGCCAGTATAGAGCTGTTCCGTCTGACCGGGGAGCTGTTTTTT. The encoded protein is CASIELFRLTGELFF.

The CDR3 sequence: CSVDMALEQYF. Written as DNA, the CDR3 is TGCAGCGTTGATATGGCCCTCGAGCAGTACTTC. This chain uses TRBV29-1 with TRBJ2-7, with D unclear. In germline, CDR1 is SQVTM, CDR2 ANQGSEA. The V and J ends lost 3 bases and 6 bases respectively, with 9 bases between them. The CDR3 is 11 residues long.

This rearrangement joins TRBV7-9 to TRBJ2-3; possibly TRBD1 for D (6 bases). V lost 6 bases and J 0 bases, leaving 16 bases between the germline ends. The germline V gene has CDR1 SEHNR and CDR2 FQNEAQ (reference sequence). This CDR3 spans 16 amino acids. Here the CDR3 reads CASRGTGTTSTDTQYF. The CDR3 DNA reads as TGTGCCAGCAGGGGAACCGGGACAACAAGCACAGATACGCAGTATTTT.

This chain uses TRBV4-1 with TRBJ2-3; 13 nucleotides line up with TRBD2. Germline V CDR1 and CDR2: MGHRA, YSYEKL. CDR3 length: 17 residues. The trim removed 1 base at V and 0 bases at J, leaving 1 base unmatched. The CDR3 reads CASSQGGLAGSTDTQYF. As DNA, the CDR3 is TGCGCCAGCAGCCAAGGGGGACTAGCGGGGAGCACAGATACGCAGTATTTT.

The genes are TRBV5-4 and TRBJ1-3; TRBD1 matches 10 bases. Trimming removed 4 bases from V and 1 base from J; junction bases left unmatched: 8. The CDR3 consists of 17 residues. Germline V gene data show CDR1 as SGHNT and CDR2 as YYREEE (reference sequence). The CDR3 is CASSSPRTGGSGNTIYF. The CDR3 DNA is TGTGCCAGCAGCAGCCCCCGGACAGGGGGTTCTGGAAACACCATATATTTT.

This clone appeared once. V is TRBV20-1 and J is TRBJ2-6; D is undetermined. There are 16 residues in the CDR3. V was shortened by 3 bases and J by 1 base, with 13 bases between the two germline ends. Per germline, CDR1 DFQATT and CDR2 SNEGSKA (reference sequence). CDR3 DNA: TGCAGTGCTAGTGACCGGGTTGGGTCTGGGGCCAACGTCCTGACTTTC. As protein: CSASDRVGSGANVLTF.

The J gene is TRBJ1-2, the V gene TRBV5-6; D not resolved. The V gene lost 2 bases and the J gene lost 4 bases, with 9 bases spanning the gap. The CDR3 loop spans 13 amino acids. Germline lookup yields CDR1 SGHDT and CDR2 YYEEEE. DNA for the CDR3: TGTGCCAGCAGCTTACCGAGGTCCTATGGCTACACCTTC. Protein product: CASSLPRSYGYTF.

CDR3 nucleotides: TGCGCCAGCAGCTTACTAGCGCCGAACACCGGGGAGCTGTTTTTT. This codes for CASSLLAPNTGELFF. V is TRBV5-1 and J is TRBJ2-2, with TRBD2 matching over 7 bases. CDR3 length: 15 residues. CDR1 SGHRS and CDR2 YFSETQ come from the germline V gene. V was pared by 2 bases and J by 0 bases, with 1 base of the junction left unmatched.